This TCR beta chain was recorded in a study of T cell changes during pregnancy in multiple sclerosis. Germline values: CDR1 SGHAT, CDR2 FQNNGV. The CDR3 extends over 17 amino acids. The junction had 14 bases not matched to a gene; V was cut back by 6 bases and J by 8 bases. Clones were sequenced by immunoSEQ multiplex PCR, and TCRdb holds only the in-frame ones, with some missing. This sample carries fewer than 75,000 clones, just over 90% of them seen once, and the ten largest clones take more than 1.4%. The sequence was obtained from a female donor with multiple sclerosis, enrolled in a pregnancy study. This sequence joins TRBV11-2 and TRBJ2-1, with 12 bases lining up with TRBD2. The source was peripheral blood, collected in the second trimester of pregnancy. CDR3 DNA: TGTGCCAGCAGAAGCATAAGGAGGACTAGCGGGATCGATGAGCAGTTCTTC. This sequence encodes CASRSIRRTSGIDEQFF.